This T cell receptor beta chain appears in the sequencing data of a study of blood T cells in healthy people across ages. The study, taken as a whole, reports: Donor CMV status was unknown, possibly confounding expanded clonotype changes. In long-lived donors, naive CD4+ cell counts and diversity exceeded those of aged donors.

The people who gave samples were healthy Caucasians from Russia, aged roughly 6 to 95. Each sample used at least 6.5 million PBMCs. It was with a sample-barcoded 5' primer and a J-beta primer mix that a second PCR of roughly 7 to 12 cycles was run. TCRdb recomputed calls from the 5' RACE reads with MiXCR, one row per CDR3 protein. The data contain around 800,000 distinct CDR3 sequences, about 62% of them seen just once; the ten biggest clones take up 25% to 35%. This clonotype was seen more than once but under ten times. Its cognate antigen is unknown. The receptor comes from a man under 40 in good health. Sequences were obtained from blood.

This chain's CDR3 is CASSATAAGTQYF. The CDR3 coding sequence is TGTGCCAGCAGTGCTACGGCTGCGGGTACGCAGTATTTT. The gene calls are TRBV27 and TRBJ2-3, with a weak D call TRBD2 (5 bases). The length of the CDR3 is 13 residues. Trimming left V 5 bases short and J 8 bases short, with 14 bases between. Per germline, CDR1 MNHEY and CDR2 SMNVEV (reference sequence).